Following are 3 T cell receptor beta chains from one sample sequenced in a study of a mutant IDH1 vaccine in newly diagnosed glioma. Using immunoSEQ multiplex PCR, the repertoire was profiled, and TCRdb retains in-frame clones only, with some absent. Here the sample spans about 50,000 clones, roughly four fifths being singletons. As for time point: week 5, during vaccination. What each vaccine dose contained was 300 ug of mutant IDH1 20-mer peptide, accompanied by topical imiquimod. Their specific antigens are unknown. Sequenced material: PBMCs, taken from a glioma patient whose treatment included an IDH1 peptide vaccine. All receptors derive from a woman aged 45-65 years with glioma.

The chain employs TRBV6-1 and TRBJ2-3; D is ambiguous. V was shortened by 0 bases and J by 8 bases, with 9 bases between the two germline ends. Germline assignment: CDR1 MNHNS and CDR2 SASEGT. The length of the CDR3 is 13 residues. The CDR3 nucleotides read TGTGCCAGCAGTGAAGCGCGGACGGGTACGCAGTATTTT. Translation: CASSEARTGTQYF.

The CDR3 nucleotides read TGTGCCAGCAGCCCTCTTACCCGGGGCAATGAGCAGTTCTTC. Amino acids: CASSPLTRGNEQFF. This chain joins TRBV14 and TRBJ2-1; TRBD2 might be the D (5 bases). The V end was cut by 4 bases, the J end by 6 bases, with 13 bases between. The CDR3 has 14 residues. The germline gives CDR1 SGHDN, CDR2 FVKESK.

The rearrangement joins TRBV27 to TRBJ2-5; TRBD1 might be the D (5 bases). Trimming took 0 bases from V and 3 from J, leaving 5 bases between them. In germline, CDR1 is MNHEY, CDR2 SMNVEV (reference sequence). This CDR3 region has 13 residues. CDR3 sequence (DNA): TGTGCCAGCAGTTTATCAGGGGAAGAGACCCAGTACTTC. The encoded protein is CASSLSGEETQYF.